The 9 T cell receptor beta chains reported below all come from one sample, sequenced in a study of blood T cell dynamics during melanoma immunotherapy. The sample's time point: pre-treatment baseline. Clones were read by immunoSEQ multiplex PCR, and TCRdb kept only the in-frame ones, dropping some. The profile covers about 14,000 clones, with about 91% appearing a single time and approximately 0.18% taken by the ten largest. The source was effector memory CD8+ T cells from blood, collected from a patient treated with checkpoint blockade. These receptors were collected from a human donor with melanoma.

The chain carries TRBV7-9 and TRBJ2-5, with 10 bases matching TRBD2. CDR1 SEHNR and CDR2 FQNEAQ come from the germline V gene (reference sequence). The trim removed 2 bases at V and 3 bases at J, leaving 6 bases unmatched. The CDR3 has 16 amino acids. The CDR3 DNA reads TGTGCCAGCAGCTTAAATCCTAGCGGGAGTGAAGAGACCCAGTACTTC. Translation gives CASSLNPSGSEETQYF.

The CDR3 spells CASSPGASYEQYF. The CDR3, as DNA: TGTGCCAGCAGTCCGGGGGCCTCCTACGAGCAGTACTTC. V is TRBV27 and J is TRBJ2-7, with D possibly called TRBD1 or TRBD2 (6 bases each). Germline V gives CDR1 MNHEY, CDR2 SMNVEV (reference sequence). The V end was cut by 5 bases, the J end by 0 bases, with 8 bases between. This CDR3 contains 13 residues.

This chain connects TRBV7-9 to TRBJ2-1; 10 bases agree with TRBD2. CDR3 length: 15 amino acids. V was clipped by 5 bases and J by 4 bases; unmatched bases: 5. Germline CDR1 SEHNR, CDR2 FQNEAQ (reference sequence). The DNA of the CDR3 is TGTGCCAGCAGCCAAGCGGGAGGGTCTTACAATGAGCAGTTCTTC. This gives the protein CASSQAGGSYNEQFF.

The chain employs TRBV6-1 and TRBJ1-2; no definite D call. CDR1 and CDR2 from the germline V gene are MNHNS and SASEGT. The V end lost 10 bases, the J end lost 4 bases, and 10 bases lay between the germline ends. The CDR3 is 11 residues long. In DNA, the CDR3 is TGTGCCACCAGAGAAATCTATGGCTACACCTTC. It yields the protein CATREIYGYTF.

V is TRBV28 and J is TRBJ2-1; D unclear. CDR3 length: 14 amino acids. Trimming stripped 7 bases from V and 0 bases from J, with 10 bases between. Germline values: CDR1 MDHEN, CDR2 SYDVKM. CDR3 loop: CASNGLSSYNEQFF. CDR3 nucleotides: TGTGCCAGCAACGGCCTTAGCTCCTACAATGAGCAGTTCTTC.

The chain couples TRBV19 to TRBJ2-1; 10 bases are shared with TRBD2. With V trimmed by 6 bases and J by 0 bases, 2 bases remained unmatched. The CDR3 has 15 residues. Looked up from germline, CDR1 is LNHDA and CDR2 is SQIVND (reference sequence). CDR3 in DNA: TGTGCCAGTAGCCCTAGCGGGAGCTCCTACAATGAGCAGTTCTTC. Its translation is CASSPSGSSYNEQFF.

In this sample, this clone turned up once. V usage is TRBV29-1 and J usage is TRBJ2-5; D may be TRBD1 (6 bases). CDR1 SQVTM and CDR2 ANQGSEA come from the germline V gene. This CDR3 comprises 13 residues. V dropped 8 bases and J dropped 3 bases, with 16 bases sitting between them. The DNA for the CDR3 is TGCAGCTCCGACCGGGACAACGAAGAGACCCAGTACTTC. As protein: CSSDRDNEETQYF. The full variable domain, with the rest looked up from reference TRBV29-1 and TRBJ2-5, is SAVISQKPSRDICQRGTSLTIQCQVDSQVTMMFWYRQQPGQSLTLIATANQGSEATYESGFVIDKFPISRPNLTFSTLTVSNMSPEDSSIYLCSSDRDNEETQYFGPGTRLLVL.

V is TRBV9 and J is TRBJ2-5; 8 bases are shared with TRBD1. The CDR3 covers 14 residues. Trimming removed 1 base from V and 4 bases from J; junction bases left unmatched: 3. In germline, CDR1 is SGDLS, CDR2 YYNGEE. Written as DNA, the CDR3 is TGTGCCAGCAGCGTACAGGGGGCAGGAGAGACCCAGTACTTC. Translated, it gives CASSVQGAGETQYF.

The chain joins TRBV7-9 to TRBJ2-1, with TRBD2 matching over 8 bases. CDR3 length equals 14 residues. Trimming at V came to 4 bases and at J to 5 bases, leaving 4 bases not matched to a gene. Germline V gene data show CDR1 as SEHNR and CDR2 as FQNEAQ (reference sequence). This CDR3 is CASSSGLGNNEQFF. CDR3 DNA sequence: TGTGCCAGCAGCTCGGGACTAGGTAACAATGAGCAGTTCTTC.